This TCR beta chain is from a study of blood T cell repertoires in COVID-19. Looking at the study overall: Sources were T cells, B-cell-depleted T cells, or PBMCs; the material itself was cDNA or gDNA.

Self-reported history from a screening survey and questionnaire set each donor's cohort. Per the original data handling: Estimation of nucleated cell counts relied on the amplification of reference gene primers. Measured with immunoSEQ multiplex PCR; TCRdb has only the in-frame clones, and not every one. V and J calls plus clone size are reproduced from that table; the DNA served to infer D and trimming. The sample records approximately 220,000 clones, around 82% being singletons. Germline assignment: CDR1 SGHTA and CDR2 FQGNSA. The CDR3 contains 17 residues. Trimming took 4 bases from V and 3 from J, leaving 20 bases between them.

The sample taken for sequencing was PBMCs or T cells enriched from blood (not recorded which). The clonotype was recovered from a woman aged 45-65 years who had been exposed to COVID-19. The chain carries TRBV7-2 and TRBJ2-3, with D possibly being TRBD1 (6 bases). The CDR3 nucleotides are TGTGCCAGCAGCTCCCTTGCTGGTAGGGACACGACAGATACGCAGTATTTT. This sequence encodes CASSSLAGRDTTDTQYF.